These T cell receptor beta chains were read from a single sample in a study of T cells in Graves' hyperthyroidism and ophthalmopathy. TCRdb fed the multiplex PCR reads into MiXCR, producing one record per CDR3 protein. The sample gives about 520,000 distinct CDR3 sequences, approximately 25% of which show up once; about 11% is in the top ten. The specimen was blood. These receptors were obtained from a woman in her twenties or thirties with Graves' ophthalmopathy. The CDR3 runs from the conserved cysteine through the conserved F or W. Fields, in order: CDR3 DNA, CDR3 protein, V gene, J gene, clone size, D gene. D genes are given only for firm matches. Only some rows state a clone size, as once, few, many or a class for expanded clones.

cdr3_nt: TGTGCCAGCAGCACCGGACAGGTATTACAGCCCCAGCATTTT
cdr3_aa: CASSTGQVLQPQHF
v_call: TRBV28
j_call: TRBJ1-5
clone_size: many
d_call: TRBD1

cdr3_nt: TGCAGCGTCAACAGGGGTCCGGGCACTGAAGCTTTCTTT
cdr3_aa: CSVNRGPGTEAFF
v_call: TRBV29-1
j_call: TRBJ1-1
clone_size: many
d_call: TRBD1

cdr3_nt: TGTGCCAGCAACCCTGAAGCGGCCATAAGGTCCTACGAGCAGTACTTC
cdr3_aa: CASNPEAAIRSYEQYF
v_call: TRBV2
j_call: TRBJ2-7
clone_size: many
d_call: -

cdr3_nt: TGTGCCACCAGCAAGAGGGGGGGCTGGGAGACCCAGTACTTC
cdr3_aa: CATSKRGGWETQYF
v_call: TRBV15
j_call: TRBJ2-5
clone_size: -
d_call: -

cdr3_nt: TGCAGCGACAAACAGGGTTGGACTGAAGCTTTCTTT
cdr3_aa: CSDKQGWTEAFF
v_call: TRBV29-1
j_call: TRBJ1-1
clone_size: many
d_call: -

cdr3_nt: TGTGCCAGTTCAGCCAGACCCGGACAGGGGATTCACGAGACCCAGTACTTC
cdr3_aa: CASSARPGQGIHETQYF
v_call: TRBV19
j_call: TRBJ2-5
clone_size: many
d_call: TRBD1

cdr3_nt: TGTGCCAGCAGCCAAGAGGTTGGGGGAGATACGCAGTATTTT
cdr3_aa: CASSQEVGGDTQYF
v_call: TRBV4-2
j_call: TRBJ2-3
clone_size: few
d_call: -

cdr3_nt: TGTGCCAGCAGTTCCCCCAGGACAGCTCCTAACACTGAAGCTTTCTTT
cdr3_aa: CASSSPRTAPNTEAFF
v_call: TRBV6-5
j_call: TRBJ1-1
clone_size: -
d_call: -

cdr3_nt: TGTGCCAGCAGCTTAACGGCCCGGAATGAAGCTTTCTTT
cdr3_aa: CASSLTARNEAFF
v_call: TRBV7-3
j_call: TRBJ1-1
clone_size: many
d_call: -

cdr3_nt: TGTGCCAGCAGTTCAGACAGGGCAGGTGGCTACACCTTC
cdr3_aa: CASSSDRAGGYTF
v_call: TRBV6-5
j_call: TRBJ1-2
clone_size: few
d_call: TRBD1

cdr3_nt: TGTGCCAGCAGTGCCCACTCCGGGACCATCGATCAAGAGACCCAGTACTTC
cdr3_aa: CASSAHSGTIDQETQYF
v_call: TRBV25-1
j_call: TRBJ2-5
clone_size: many
d_call: -

cdr3_nt: TGCAGTGCTGGATCCTACGAGCAGTACTTC
cdr3_aa: CSAGSYEQYF
v_call: TRBV20-1
j_call: TRBJ2-7
clone_size: -
d_call: -

cdr3_nt: TGTGCCTGGAATAGCGGGCTGATCACCGGGGAGCTGTTTTTT
cdr3_aa: CAWNSGLITGELFF
v_call: TRBV30
j_call: TRBJ2-2
clone_size: -
d_call: TRBD2

cdr3_nt: TGTGCCAGCACCCCCCGGTGGGACCAAGAGACCCAGTACTTC
cdr3_aa: CASTPRWDQETQYF
v_call: TRBV6-1
j_call: TRBJ2-5
clone_size: many
d_call: -

cdr3_nt: TGTGCCAGCAGCCCGACTTCAGGGGGTGTGATTGCTGAAGCTTTCTTT
cdr3_aa: CASSPTSGGVIAEAFF
v_call: TRBV7-3
j_call: TRBJ1-1
clone_size: few
d_call: TRBD1

cdr3_nt: TGTGCCAGCAGTCCTAGGAGGACAGGGGGCAACTATGGCTACACCTTC
cdr3_aa: CASSPRRTGGNYGYTF
v_call: TRBV12-3/TRBV12-4
j_call: TRBJ1-2
clone_size: -
d_call: TRBD1

cdr3_nt: TGTGCCAGCAGTTTTGGGCTGCCCTACGAGCAGTACTTC
cdr3_aa: CASSFGLPYEQYF
v_call: TRBV12-3/TRBV12-4
j_call: TRBJ2-7
clone_size: many
d_call: -

cdr3_nt: TGCGCCAGCAGCACCAGCGGGAGTAACACCGGGGAGCTGTTTTTT
cdr3_aa: CASSTSGSNTGELFF
v_call: TRBV5-1
j_call: TRBJ2-2
clone_size: few
d_call: TRBD2

cdr3_nt: TGCGCCAGCAGCCAAGATGGAGTTATTCAGCCCCAGCATTTT
cdr3_aa: CASSQDGVIQPQHF
v_call: TRBV4-1
j_call: TRBJ1-5
clone_size: many
d_call: -

cdr3_nt: TGCGCCAGCAGTGAGTCGGTTAGGAACGGGGAGCTGTTTTTT
cdr3_aa: CASSESVRNGELFF
v_call: TRBV10-2
j_call: TRBJ2-2
clone_size: -
d_call: -

cdr3_nt: TGTGCCAGCTCACCCAATGATGGTAGCAATCAGCCCCAGCATTTT
cdr3_aa: CASSPNDGSNQPQHF
v_call: TRBV18
j_call: TRBJ1-5
clone_size: -
d_call: -

cdr3_nt: TGTGCCAGCCGTTATAATCCTGCCTATGGCTACACCTTC
cdr3_aa: CASRYNPAYGYTF
v_call: TRBV6-5
j_call: TRBJ1-2
clone_size: -
d_call: -

cdr3_nt: TGTGCCAGCAGGGAGGGATACCAGGGTGTACGCGAGCAGTACTTC
cdr3_aa: CASREGYQGVREQYF
v_call: TRBV7-2
j_call: TRBJ2-7
clone_size: many
d_call: -

cdr3_nt: TGCGCCAGCAGCAACGACAGGAACAAAGAGACCCAGTACTTC
cdr3_aa: CASSNDRNKETQYF
v_call: TRBV4-3
j_call: TRBJ2-5
clone_size: many
d_call: -

cdr3_nt: TGTGCCAGCAGTTTAGGGGTCTCCTATAATTCACCCCTCCACTTT
cdr3_aa: CASSLGVSYNSPLHF
v_call: TRBV6-5
j_call: TRBJ1-6
clone_size: many
d_call: -

cdr3_nt: TGTGCCAGCAGTTTAGTGGGACACTCTGGAAACACCATATATTTT
cdr3_aa: CASSLVGHSGNTIYF
v_call: TRBV27
j_call: TRBJ1-3
clone_size: -
d_call: -

cdr3_nt: TGTGCCACCACGGGGGGTACTGAAGCTTTCTTT
cdr3_aa: CATTGGTEAFF
v_call: TRBV6-1
j_call: TRBJ1-1
clone_size: many
d_call: -

cdr3_nt: TGTGCCAGCAGATCTAGCGGGGGGGGGCCCGGGGAGCTGTTTTTT
cdr3_aa: CASRSSGGGPGELFF
v_call: TRBV2
j_call: TRBJ2-2
clone_size: few
d_call: TRBD2

cdr3_nt: TGTGCCAGCAGTGGAACAGGGGAGGATCAGCCCCAGCATTTT
cdr3_aa: CASSGTGEDQPQHF
v_call: TRBV6-1
j_call: TRBJ1-5
clone_size: many
d_call: TRBD1

cdr3_nt: TGTGCCAGCAGCTTAGCCCCCGGGCAGGGGGTCGGTGGCTACACCTTC
cdr3_aa: CASSLAPGQGVGGYTF
v_call: TRBV13
j_call: TRBJ1-2
clone_size: many
d_call: TRBD1

cdr3_nt: TGCAGCGTTCTGTTCTCTGGAAACACCATATATTTT
cdr3_aa: CSVLFSGNTIYF
v_call: TRBV29-1
j_call: TRBJ1-3
clone_size: few
d_call: -

cdr3_nt: TGTGCCAGCAGCACGGGAAGCAACAATTTCTACGAGCAGTACTTC
cdr3_aa: CASSTGSNNFYEQYF
v_call: TRBV4-2
j_call: TRBJ2-7
clone_size: few
d_call: -

cdr3_nt: TGCAGTGCTAGAGAACTAGCGGGAGGAAGGGAGACCCAGTACTTC
cdr3_aa: CSARELAGGRETQYF
v_call: TRBV20-1
j_call: TRBJ2-5
clone_size: many
d_call: TRBD2

cdr3_nt: TGCAGCGTTGAGAGGGTGACTAGCGGGGGCTACGAGCAGTACTTC
cdr3_aa: CSVERVTSGGYEQYF
v_call: TRBV29-1
j_call: TRBJ2-7
clone_size: -
d_call: TRBD2

cdr3_nt: TGTGCTAGTGGCTCCGGGACAGGGCAGGAGACCCAGTACTTC
cdr3_aa: CASGSGTGQETQYF
v_call: TRBV12-5
j_call: TRBJ2-5
clone_size: few
d_call: TRBD1

cdr3_nt: TGTGCCATCCTCCGGGTGCGTCCAAACGGACCTGGCTACACCTTC
cdr3_aa: CAILRVRPNGPGYTF
v_call: TRBV2
j_call: TRBJ1-2
clone_size: many
d_call: -

cdr3_nt: TGTGCCAGTAGTAGGGGGGAACAGACCCACACTGAAGCTTTCTTT
cdr3_aa: CASSRGEQTHTEAFF
v_call: TRBV19
j_call: TRBJ1-1
clone_size: many
d_call: -